Reported below is one T cell receptor (beta chain). This entry belongs to a study of monozygotic twins with inflammatory bowel disease. CDR3 length equals 15 residues. Germline V gene data show CDR1 as LNHDA and CDR2 as SQIVND (reference sequence). Added by template switching were UMIs that each held a 6-nucleotide sample barcode. With roughly 17 and 9 cycles respectively, two nested PCRs were carried out on TCRalpha and TCRbeta cDNA. TCRdb re-called the 5' RACE reads and shows each CDR3 protein once, DNA omitted. The table gives some 440,000 distinct CDR3 sequences; the top ten clones make up 2.4% of it.

V gene TRBV19 combines with J gene TRBJ1-5; lacking DNA, the TRBD1 call made by TCRdb goes unchecked. The sequence derives from a human donor with ulcerative colitis or Crohn's disease, or a healthy co-twin of an affected twin (not recorded which). Sequencing was performed on blood. This CDR3 is CASSVRQVYNQPQHF.